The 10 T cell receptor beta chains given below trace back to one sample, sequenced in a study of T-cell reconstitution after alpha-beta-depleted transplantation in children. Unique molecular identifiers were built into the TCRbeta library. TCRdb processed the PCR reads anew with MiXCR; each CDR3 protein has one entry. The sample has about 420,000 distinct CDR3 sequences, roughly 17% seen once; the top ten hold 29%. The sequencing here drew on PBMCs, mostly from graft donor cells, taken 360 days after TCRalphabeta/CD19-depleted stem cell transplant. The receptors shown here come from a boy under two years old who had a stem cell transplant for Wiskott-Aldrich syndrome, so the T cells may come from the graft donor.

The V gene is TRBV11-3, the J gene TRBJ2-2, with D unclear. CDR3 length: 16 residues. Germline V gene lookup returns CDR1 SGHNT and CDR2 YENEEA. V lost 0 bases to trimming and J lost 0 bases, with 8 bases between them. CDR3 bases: TGTGCCAGCAGCTTAGACGCCCCGGCGAACACCGGGGAGCTGTTTTTT. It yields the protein CASSLDAPANTGELFF.

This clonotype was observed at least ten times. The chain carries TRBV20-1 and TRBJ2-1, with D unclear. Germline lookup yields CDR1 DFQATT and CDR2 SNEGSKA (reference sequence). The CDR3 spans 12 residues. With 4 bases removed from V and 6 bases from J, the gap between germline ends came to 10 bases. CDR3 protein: CSATLVTNEQFF. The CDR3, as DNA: TGCAGTGCTACGCTGGTTACCAATGAGCAGTTCTTC.

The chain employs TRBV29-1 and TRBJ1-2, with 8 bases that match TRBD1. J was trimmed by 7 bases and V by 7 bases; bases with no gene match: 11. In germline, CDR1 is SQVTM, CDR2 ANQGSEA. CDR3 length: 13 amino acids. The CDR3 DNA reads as TGCAGCGCCCCTCGGCAGGGGGCGGCTGGCTACACCTTC. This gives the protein CSAPRQGAAGYTF.

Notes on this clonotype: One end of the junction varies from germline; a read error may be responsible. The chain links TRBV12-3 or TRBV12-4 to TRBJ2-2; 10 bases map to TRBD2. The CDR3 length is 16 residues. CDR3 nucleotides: TGTGCCAGCAGACCAGCGGGAGGGCAATTGGGTGGGGAGCTGGTTTTT. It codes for CASRPAGGQLGGELVF.

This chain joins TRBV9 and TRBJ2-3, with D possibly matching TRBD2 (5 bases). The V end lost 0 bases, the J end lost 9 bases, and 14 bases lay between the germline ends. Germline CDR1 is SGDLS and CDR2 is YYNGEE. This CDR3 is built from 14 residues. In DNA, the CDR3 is TGTGCCAGCAGCGTAGCCCTCGAGGCTAGCACGCAGTATTTT. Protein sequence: CASSVALEASTQYF.

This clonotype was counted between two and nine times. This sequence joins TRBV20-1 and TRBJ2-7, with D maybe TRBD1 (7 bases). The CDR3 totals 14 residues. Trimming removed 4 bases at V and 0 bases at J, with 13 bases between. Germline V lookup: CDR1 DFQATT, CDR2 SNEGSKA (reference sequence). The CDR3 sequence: CSATRQGLSYEQYF. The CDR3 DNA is TGCAGTGCTACCCGACAGGGACTCTCCTACGAGCAGTACTTC.

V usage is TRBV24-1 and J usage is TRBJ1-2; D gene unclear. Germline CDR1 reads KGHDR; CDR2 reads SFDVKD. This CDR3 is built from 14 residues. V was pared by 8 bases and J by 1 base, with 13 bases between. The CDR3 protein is CATILGRSNYGYTF. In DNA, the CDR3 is TGTGCCACCATTTTAGGACGGAGTAACTATGGCTACACCTTC.

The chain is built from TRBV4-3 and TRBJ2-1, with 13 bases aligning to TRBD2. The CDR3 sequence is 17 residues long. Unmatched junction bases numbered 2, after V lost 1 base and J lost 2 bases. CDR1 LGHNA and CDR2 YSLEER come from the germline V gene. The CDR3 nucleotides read TGCGCCAGCAGCCAAGTGGGACTAGCGGGACCCTACAATGAGCAGTTCTTC. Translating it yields CASSQVGLAGPYNEQFF.

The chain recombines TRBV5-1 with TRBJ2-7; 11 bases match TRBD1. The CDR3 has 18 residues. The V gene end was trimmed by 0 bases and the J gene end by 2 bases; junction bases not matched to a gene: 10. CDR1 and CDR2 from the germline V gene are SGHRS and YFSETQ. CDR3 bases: TGCGCCAGCAGCTTGGACTCAACCGGGACAGGGGGAACCTACGAGCAGTACTTC. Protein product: CASSLDSTGTGGTYEQYF. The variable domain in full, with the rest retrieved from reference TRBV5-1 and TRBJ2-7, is KAGVTQTPRYLIKTRGQQVTLSCSPISGHRSVSWYQQTPGQGLQFLFEYFSETQRNKGNFPGRFSGRQFSNSRSEMNVSTLELGDSALYLCASSLDSTGTGGTYEQYFGPGTRLTVT.

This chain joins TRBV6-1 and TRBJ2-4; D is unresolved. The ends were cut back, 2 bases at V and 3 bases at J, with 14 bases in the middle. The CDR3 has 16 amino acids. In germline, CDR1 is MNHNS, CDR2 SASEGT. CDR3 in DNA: TGTGCCAGCAGTGAATGGCCTGTGTTGGGCAAAAACATTCAGTACTTC. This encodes CASSEWPVLGKNIQYF.